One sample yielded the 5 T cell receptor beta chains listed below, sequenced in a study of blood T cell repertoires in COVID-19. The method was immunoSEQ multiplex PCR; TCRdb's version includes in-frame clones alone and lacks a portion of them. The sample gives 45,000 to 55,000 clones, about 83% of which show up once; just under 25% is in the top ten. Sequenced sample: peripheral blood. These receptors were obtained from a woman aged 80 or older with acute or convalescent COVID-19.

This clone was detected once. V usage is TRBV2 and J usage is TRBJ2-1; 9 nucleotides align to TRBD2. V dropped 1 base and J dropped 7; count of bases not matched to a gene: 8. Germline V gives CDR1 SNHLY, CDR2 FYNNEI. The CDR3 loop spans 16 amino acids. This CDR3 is CASSEEGGRAENEQFF. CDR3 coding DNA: TGTGCCAGCAGTGAAGAAGGCGGGAGGGCTGAGAATGAGCAGTTCTTC.

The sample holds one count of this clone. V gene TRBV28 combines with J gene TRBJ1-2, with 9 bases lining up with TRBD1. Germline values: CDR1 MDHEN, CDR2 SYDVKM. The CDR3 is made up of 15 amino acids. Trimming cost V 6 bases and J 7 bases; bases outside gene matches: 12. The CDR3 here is CASSGNRGRRGGYTF. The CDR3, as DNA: TGTGCCAGCAGCGGGAACAGGGGGCGAAGGGGTGGCTACACCTTC.

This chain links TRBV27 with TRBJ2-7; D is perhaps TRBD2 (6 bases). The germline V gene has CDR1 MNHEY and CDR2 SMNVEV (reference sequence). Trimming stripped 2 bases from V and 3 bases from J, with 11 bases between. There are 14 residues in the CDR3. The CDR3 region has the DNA TGTGCCAGCAGTTTAGCCCGGGGGAACTACGAGCAGTACTTC. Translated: CASSLARGNYEQYF.

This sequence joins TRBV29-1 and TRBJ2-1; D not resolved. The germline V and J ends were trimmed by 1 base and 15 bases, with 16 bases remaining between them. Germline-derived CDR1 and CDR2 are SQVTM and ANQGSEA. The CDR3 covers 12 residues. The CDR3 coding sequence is TGCAGCGTTGAAGTTACCGAGACTCTGCCGTTCTTC. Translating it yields CSVEVTETLPFF.

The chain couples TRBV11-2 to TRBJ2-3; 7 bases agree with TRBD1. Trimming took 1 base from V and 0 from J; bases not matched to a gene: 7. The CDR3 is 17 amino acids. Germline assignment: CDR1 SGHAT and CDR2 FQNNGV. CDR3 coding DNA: TGTGCCAGCAGCTTAGGTCCAGACAGGGTCAGCACAGATACGCAGTATTTT. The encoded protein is CASSLGPDRVSTDTQYF.